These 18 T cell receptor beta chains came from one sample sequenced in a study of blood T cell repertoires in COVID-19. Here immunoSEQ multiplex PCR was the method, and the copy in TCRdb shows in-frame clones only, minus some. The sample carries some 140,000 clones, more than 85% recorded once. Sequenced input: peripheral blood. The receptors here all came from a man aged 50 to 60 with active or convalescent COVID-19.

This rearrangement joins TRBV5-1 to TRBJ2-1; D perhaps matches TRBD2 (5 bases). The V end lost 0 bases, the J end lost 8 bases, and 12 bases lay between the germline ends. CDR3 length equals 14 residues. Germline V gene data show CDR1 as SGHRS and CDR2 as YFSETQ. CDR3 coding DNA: TGCGCCAGCAGCTTGGTCCGCGTGGAGGATGAGCAGTTCTTC. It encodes CASSLVRVEDEQFF. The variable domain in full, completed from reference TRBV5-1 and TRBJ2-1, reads KAGVTQTPRYLIKTRGQQVTLSCSPISGHRSVSWYQQTPGQGLQFLFEYFSETQRNKGNFPGRFSGRQFSNSRSEMNVSTLELGDSALYLCASSLVRVEDEQFFGPGTRLTVL.

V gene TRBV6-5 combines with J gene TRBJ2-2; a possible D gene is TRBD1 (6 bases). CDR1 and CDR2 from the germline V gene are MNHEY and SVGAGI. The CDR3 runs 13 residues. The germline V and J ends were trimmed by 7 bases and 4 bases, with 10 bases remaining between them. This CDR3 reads CASKTGSTGELFF. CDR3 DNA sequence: TGTGCCAGCAAGACAGGTTCCACCGGGGAGCTGTTTTTT.

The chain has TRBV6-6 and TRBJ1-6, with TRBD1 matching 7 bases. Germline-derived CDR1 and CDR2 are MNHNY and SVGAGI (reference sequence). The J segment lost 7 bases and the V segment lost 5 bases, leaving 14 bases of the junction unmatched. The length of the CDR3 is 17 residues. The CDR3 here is CASSRTGSVVGNSPLHF. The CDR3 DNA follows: TGTGCCAGCAGTCGGACAGGATCGGTTGTCGGGAATTCACCCCTCCACTTT.

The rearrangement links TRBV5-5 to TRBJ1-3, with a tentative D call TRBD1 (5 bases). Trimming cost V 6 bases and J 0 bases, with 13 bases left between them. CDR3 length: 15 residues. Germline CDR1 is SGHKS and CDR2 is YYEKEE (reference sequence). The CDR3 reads CASMHRDSSGNTIYF. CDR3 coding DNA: TGTGCCAGCATGCACCGGGACTCCTCTGGAAACACCATATATTTT.

CDR3 region: CASSIRQGSYNEQFF. For the CDR3, the DNA is TGTGCCAGTAGTATTCGGCAGGGCTCCTACAATGAGCAGTTCTTC. The chain combines TRBV19 with TRBJ2-1, with D possibly TRBD1 on 5 matching bases. CDR3 size: 15 residues. CDR1 and CDR2 (germline): LNHDA, SQIVND (reference sequence). The V end lost 3 bases, the J end lost 0 bases, and 9 bases lay between the germline ends.

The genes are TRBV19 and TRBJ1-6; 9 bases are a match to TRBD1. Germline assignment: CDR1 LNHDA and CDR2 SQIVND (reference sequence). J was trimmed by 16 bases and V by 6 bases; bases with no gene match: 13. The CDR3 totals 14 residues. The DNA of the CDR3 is TGTGCCAGTAGCCAAACAGGGGGCGCATCCTCTCTCCACTTT. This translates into CASSQTGGASSLHF.

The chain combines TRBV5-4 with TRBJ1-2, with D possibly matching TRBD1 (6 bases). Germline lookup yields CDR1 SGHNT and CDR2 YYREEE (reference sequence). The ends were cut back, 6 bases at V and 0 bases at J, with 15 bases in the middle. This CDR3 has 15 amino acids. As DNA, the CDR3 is TGTGCCAGCATCCACGACAGGAGCCCTAACTATGGCTACACCTTC. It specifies CASIHDRSPNYGYTF. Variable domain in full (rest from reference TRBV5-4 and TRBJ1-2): ETGVTQSPTHLIKTRGQQVTLRCSSQSGHNTVSWYQQALGQGPQFIFQYYREEENGRGNFPPRFSGLQFPNYSSELNVNALELDDSALYLCASIHDRSPNYGYTFGSGTRLTVV.

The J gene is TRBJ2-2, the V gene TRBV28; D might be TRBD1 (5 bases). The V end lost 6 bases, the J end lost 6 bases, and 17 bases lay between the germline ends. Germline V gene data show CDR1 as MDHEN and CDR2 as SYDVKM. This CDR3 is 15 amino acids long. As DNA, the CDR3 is TGTGCCAGCAGAACCCAGGGTTCGTGGGCCGGGGAGCTGTTTTTT. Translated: CASRTQGSWAGELFF. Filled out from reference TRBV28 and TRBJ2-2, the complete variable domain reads DVKVTQSSRYLVKRTGEKVFLECVQDMDHENMFWYRQDPGLGLRLIYFSYDVKMKEKGDIPEGYSVSREKKERFSLILESASTNQTSMYLCASRTQGSWAGELFFGEGSRLTVL.

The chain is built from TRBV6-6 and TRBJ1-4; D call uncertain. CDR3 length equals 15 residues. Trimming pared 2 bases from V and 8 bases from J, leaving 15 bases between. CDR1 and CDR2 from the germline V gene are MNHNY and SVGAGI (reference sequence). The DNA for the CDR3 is TGTGCCAGCAGTTACATCGGGGAATCGGGGGAAAAACTGTTTTTT. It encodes CASSYIGESGEKLFF.

In DNA, the CDR3 is TGTGCCAGCGGAAAGCAGGGAAACACTGAAGCTTTCTTT. It encodes CASGKQGNTEAFF. This rearrangement joins TRBV7-8 to TRBJ1-1, with TRBD1 as a possible D gene (5 bases). V was clipped by 8 bases and J by 2 bases, with 12 bases between them. From germline, CDR1 is SGHVS and CDR2 FQNEAQ. CDR3 size: 13 residues.

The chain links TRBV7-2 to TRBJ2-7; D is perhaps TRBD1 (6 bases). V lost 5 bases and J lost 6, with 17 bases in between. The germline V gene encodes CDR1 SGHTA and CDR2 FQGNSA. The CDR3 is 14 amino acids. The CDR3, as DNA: TGTGCCAGCAGCGTCCAGGGGAAGGTGGGCGAGCAGTACTTC. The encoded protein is CASSVQGKVGEQYF. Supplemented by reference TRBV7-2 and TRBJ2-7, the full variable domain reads GAGVSQSPSNKVTEKGKDVELRCDPISGHTALYWYRQSLGQGLEFLIYFQGNSAPDKSGLPSDRFSAERTGGSVSTLTIQRTQQEDSAVYLCASSVQGKVGEQYFGPGTRLTVT.

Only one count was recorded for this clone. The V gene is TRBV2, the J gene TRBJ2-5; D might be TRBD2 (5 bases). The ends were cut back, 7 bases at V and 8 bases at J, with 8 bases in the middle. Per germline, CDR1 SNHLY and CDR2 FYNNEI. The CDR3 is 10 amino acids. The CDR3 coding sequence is TGTGCCAGCATAAGCGGAACCCAGTACTTC. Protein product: CASISGTQYF.

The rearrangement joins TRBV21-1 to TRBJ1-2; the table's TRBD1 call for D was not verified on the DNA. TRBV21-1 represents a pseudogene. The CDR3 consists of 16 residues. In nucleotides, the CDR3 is TGTGCCAGCAGCAATCAGGGGGCTGACCATGGCTATGGCTACACCTTC. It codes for CASSNQGADHGYGYTF.

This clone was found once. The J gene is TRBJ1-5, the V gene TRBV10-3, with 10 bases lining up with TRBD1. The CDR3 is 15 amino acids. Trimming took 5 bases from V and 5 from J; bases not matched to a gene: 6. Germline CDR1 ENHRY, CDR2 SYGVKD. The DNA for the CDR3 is TGTGCCATCAGTTCCGGGACAGGGGTGGATCAGCCCCAGCATTTT. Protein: CAISSGTGVDQPQHF.

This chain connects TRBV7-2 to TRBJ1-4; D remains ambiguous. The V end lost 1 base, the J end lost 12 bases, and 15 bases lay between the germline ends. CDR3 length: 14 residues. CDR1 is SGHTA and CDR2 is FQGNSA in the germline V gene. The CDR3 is CASSLELQVLELFF. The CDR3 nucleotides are TGTGCCAGCAGCTTAGAGCTCCAGGTTCTTGAACTGTTTTTT.

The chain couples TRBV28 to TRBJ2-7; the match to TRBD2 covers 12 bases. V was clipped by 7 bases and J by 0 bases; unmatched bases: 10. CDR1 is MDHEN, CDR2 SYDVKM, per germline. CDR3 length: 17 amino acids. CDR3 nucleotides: TGTGCCAGCACTGGGGGACTAGCGGGCCTGAGCTCCTACGAGCAGTACTTC. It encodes CASTGGLAGLSSYEQYF. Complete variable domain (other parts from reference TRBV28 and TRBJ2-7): DVKVTQSSRYLVKRTGEKVFLECVQDMDHENMFWYRQDPGLGLRLIYFSYDVKMKEKGDIPEGYSVSREKKERFSLILESASTNQTSMYLCASTGGLAGLSSYEQYFGPGTRLTVT.

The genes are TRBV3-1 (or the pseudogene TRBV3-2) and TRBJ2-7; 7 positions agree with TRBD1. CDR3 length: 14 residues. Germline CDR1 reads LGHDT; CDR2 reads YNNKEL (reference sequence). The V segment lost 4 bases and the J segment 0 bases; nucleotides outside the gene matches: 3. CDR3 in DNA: TGTGCCAGCAGCCGGTCAGGGGGCTCCTACGAGCAGTACTTC. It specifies CASSRSGGSYEQYF.

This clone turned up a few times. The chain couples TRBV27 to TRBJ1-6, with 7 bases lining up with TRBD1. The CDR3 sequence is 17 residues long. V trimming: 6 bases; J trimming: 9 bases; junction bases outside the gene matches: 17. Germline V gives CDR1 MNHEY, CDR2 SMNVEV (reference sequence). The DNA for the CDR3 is TGTGCCAGCAGCGTAGAACAGACAGGGCCTATAGCTTCACCCCTCCACTTT. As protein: CASSVEQTGPIASPLHF.